The present T cell receptor beta chain was sequenced within a study of tumor-infiltrating lymphocytes in localized non-small cell lung cancer. Study-level points and caveats: Each assay used a separate piece of the same tissue. Higher tumor T cell infiltration than in uninvolved lung was supported by TCRbeta sequencing.

About this clone: Its antigen is currently unknown.

Assay: immunoSEQ multiplex PCR; the TCRdb copy retains only in-frame clones and omits some. The table shows 15,000 to 20,000 clones, with around 72% occurring only once. CDR3 length: 14 amino acids. V lost 5 bases and J lost 7, with 15 bases in between. Germline CDR1 and CDR2: MDHEN and SYDVKM. The chain combines TRBV28 with TRBJ1-5, with D possibly TRBD1 on 6 matching bases. This TCR came from a human donor with non-small cell lung cancer. Sequencing was carried out using lung tumor tissue. CDR3 DNA sequence: TGTGCCAGCAGTCGTCCGGGACAACCACAGCCCCAGCATTTT. It codes for CASSRPGQPQPQHF.